The 8 T cell receptor beta chains below come from one sample, sequenced in a study of Ad26.COV2.S vaccination and SARS-CoV-2 variants. Treatment given: about 20 received Ad26.COV2.S at low or high dose, single or two shots; several received placebo; per-sample allocation not given. The samples date from day 63 after the first vaccine or placebo injection. TCRdb keeps only in-frame clones here, not all; method: immunoSEQ multiplex PCR. The sample contains hundreds of thousands of clones, around 89% of which appear only once. This material consisted of peripheral blood, taken in a trial of Ad26.COV2.S vaccine versus placebo. Receptors originate from a person aged 18-60 years who received the Ad26.COV2.S COVID-19 vaccine or a placebo.

This sequence joins TRBV27 and TRBJ1-6; D uncertain. This CDR3 has 16 amino acids. In germline, CDR1 is MNHEY, CDR2 SMNVEV (reference sequence). V lost 0 bases, J lost 7 bases, and 13 bases lay in between. CDR3 sequence: CASSLSPGVGNSPLHF. CDR3 DNA sequence: TGTGCCAGCAGTTTATCGCCGGGCGTTGGGAATTCACCCCTCCACTTT.

This clone showed up just a few times. The J gene is TRBJ2-3, the V gene TRBV7-8; D gene uncertain. CDR1 and CDR2 from the germline V gene are SGHVS and FQNEAQ. This CDR3 has 15 amino acids. The ends were cut back, 2 bases at V and 0 bases at J, with 9 bases in the middle. CDR3 sequence reads: CASSLSGVSTDTQYF. In DNA form, the CDR3 reads TGTGCCAGCAGCTTATCAGGTGTAAGCACAGATACGCAGTATTTT.

The rearrangement uses TRBV9 and TRBJ2-3; D perhaps matches TRBD2 (7 bases). The CDR3 runs to 15 residues. The V end was cut by 2 bases, the J end by 4 bases, with 14 bases between. Germline-derived CDR1 and CDR2 are SGDLS and YYNGEE. CDR3 nucleotide sequence: TGTGCCAGCAGCGTCGGCGGGGGCAGGCCAGATACGCAGTATTTT. Its translation is CASSVGGGRPDTQYF.

The V call is TRBV2, the J call TRBJ2-2; D is perhaps TRBD2 (5 bases). Germline assignment: CDR1 SNHLY and CDR2 FYNNEI. The length of the CDR3 is 13 residues. V dropped 5 bases and J dropped 7 bases, with 11 bases sitting between them. The CDR3 coding sequence is TGTGCCAGCAGTAACTTGGGAGTCGGGGAGCTGTTTTTT. Its protein product is CASSNLGVGELFF.

The genes are TRBV28 and TRBJ2-5; D not certain. The CDR3 runs 14 residues. The V gene lost 1 base and the J gene lost 5 bases, with 11 bases spanning the gap. Germline V CDR1 and CDR2: MDHEN, SYDVKM. This chain's CDR3 is CASSLFEDFETQYF. The CDR3 nucleotides are TGTGCCAGCAGTTTATTCGAGGATTTCGAGACCCAGTACTTC.

The V gene is TRBV3-1 (or the pseudogene TRBV3-2), the J gene TRBJ1-2; D gene unclear. Germline CDR1 is LGHDT and CDR2 is YNNKEL (reference sequence). V was clipped by 1 base and J by 4 bases, with 4 bases between them. The CDR3 totals 12 residues. CDR3 nucleotide sequence: TGTGCCAGCAGCCAAGGGCGCTATGGCTACACCTTC. Protein product: CASSQGRYGYTF.

The chain is built from TRBV7-9 and TRBJ1-4, with a tentative D call TRBD1 (6 bases). The ends were cut back, 3 bases at V and 6 bases at J, with 14 bases in the middle. Germline lookup yields CDR1 SEHNR and CDR2 FQNEAQ (reference sequence). The CDR3 is 15 residues long. CDR3 sequence reads: CASSFRGGVYEKLFF. The CDR3 DNA sequence: TGTGCCAGCAGCTTTCGGGGGGGCGTATATGAAAAACTGTTTTTT.

CDR3 DNA: TGTGCCATCAGTGAGCTAAGTAGGAGAGGGATAAACACTGAAGCTTTCTTT. Amino acid sequence: CAISELSRRGINTEAFF. This rearrangement joins TRBV10-3 to TRBJ1-1, with D uncertain. The CDR3 runs to 17 residues. The germline V gene has CDR1 ENHRY and CDR2 SYGVKD. With 2 bases removed from V and 2 bases from J, the gap between germline ends came to 18 bases.